The 24 T cell receptor beta chains in this list originate from one sample, sequenced in a study of graft-versus-host responses after intestinal transplantation. Researchers processed graft tissue to release intraepithelial and lamina propria lymphocytes. Only in-frame clones appear in the TCRdb table, and some are missing; sequencing was by immunoSEQ multiplex PCR. The sample holds tens of thousands of clones, around 83% seen once. The material sequenced was ileum tissue, taken 98 days after intestinal transplantation. Receptor source: a human patient who received an intestinal transplant, so some T cells may come from the graft donor.

This chain connects TRBV11-2 to TRBJ2-5; the D is unclear. The germline V gene has CDR1 SGHAT and CDR2 FQNNGV. The CDR3 spans 16 residues. V was clipped by 2 bases and J by 0 bases, with 13 bases between them. The CDR3 DNA reads as TGTGCCAGCAGCTTATCCGGGCCGCTGTACCAAGAGACCCAGTACTTC. The encoded protein is CASSLSGPLYQETQYF.

A remark on this clone: This same CDR3 is encoded by further DNA sequences in the sample. This rearrangement joins TRBV6-5 to TRBJ2-1; the match to TRBD2 covers 9 bases. The CDR3 consists of 15 residues. V trimming: 5 bases; J trimming: 5 bases; junction bases outside the gene matches: 7. The germline CDR1 and CDR2 sequences are MNHEY and SVGAGI. DNA of the CDR3: TGTGCCAGCAGTCCCAGCGGGGGGCCCAACAATGAGCAGTTCTTC. Protein product: CASSPSGGPNNEQFF.

The chain employs TRBV10-2 and TRBJ2-2; 7 bases align to TRBD1. The V and J ends lost 11 bases and 4 bases, in that order; junction bases with no gene match: 7. The CDR3 has 13 residues. Germline values: CDR1 WSHSY, CDR2 SAAADI. The CDR3 DNA sequence: TGCGCCTCCGGGACAGTGGGCACCGGGGAGCTGTTTTTT. It specifies CASGTVGTGELFF.

The rearrangement joins TRBV5-1 to TRBJ1-1, with TRBD1 as a possible D gene (6 bases). This CDR3 has 14 amino acids. Trimming left V 0 bases short and J 6 bases short, with 12 bases between. Germline V gene sequence: CDR1 SGHRS, CDR2 YFSETQ. CDR3 amino acids: CASSLDTGLPEAFF. As DNA, the CDR3 is TGCGCCAGCAGCTTGGATACAGGGCTCCCTGAAGCTTTCTTT.

The CDR3 bases are TGTGCCAGCAGCGCACCGACTAGCGGGGGGACCTCAATTGAGCAGTTCTTC. Amino acid sequence: CASSAPTSGGTSIEQFF. The rearrangement links TRBV9 to TRBJ2-1; TRBD2 aligns across 13 bases. V was pared by 3 bases and J by 9 bases, with 12 bases of the junction left unmatched. This CDR3 has 17 residues. From germline, CDR1 is SGDLS and CDR2 YYNGEE.

The chain employs TRBV7-2 and TRBJ2-1; 12 nucleotides match TRBD2. Germline assignment: CDR1 SGHTA and CDR2 FQGNSA. The V gene end was trimmed by 5 bases and the J gene end by 9 bases; junction bases not matched to a gene: 20. The CDR3 has 19 amino acids. CDR3 DNA: TGTGCCAGCAGCCGACACGCTGCTTCGGCTAGCGGGGGGGGGAGTGAGCAGTTCTTC. Translated, it gives CASSRHAASASGGGSEQFF.

The rearrangement links TRBV7-9 to TRBJ2-3; 8 positions match TRBD2. Germline V CDR1 and CDR2: SEHNR, FQNEAQ (reference sequence). Unmatched junction bases numbered 9, after V lost 0 bases and J lost 4 bases. The CDR3 has 17 amino acids. Written as DNA, the CDR3 is TGTGCCAGCAGCTTAGCGATGTCGGGGGGGCGTCCAGATACGCAGTATTTT. Amino acids: CASSLAMSGGRPDTQYF.

CDR3 nucleotides: TGTGCCAGCGGGGCCAACATGAACACTGAAGCTTTCTTT. Translation: CASGANMNTEAFF. The chain combines TRBV7-9 with TRBJ1-1, with a weak D call TRBD1 (5 bases). V was clipped by 8 bases and J by 0 bases, with 10 bases between them. The CDR3 runs to 13 residues. Germline V gives CDR1 SEHNR, CDR2 FQNEAQ (reference sequence).

The chain couples TRBV9 to TRBJ2-2; possible D gene TRBD1, 6 bases. V dropped 3 bases and J dropped 3 bases, with 9 bases sitting between them. CDR1 is SGDLS and CDR2 is YYNGEE in the germline V gene. This CDR3 has 14 amino acids. The CDR3 DNA reads TGTGCCAGCAGCGAGAGGGGGTACACCGGGGAGCTGTTTTTT. It codes for CASSERGYTGELFF.

The genes are TRBV6-1 and TRBJ1-1; D might be TRBD1 (6 bases). Trimming stripped 11 bases from V and 1 base from J, with 14 bases between. The CDR3 has 13 amino acids. Germline lookup yields CDR1 MNHNS and CDR2 SASEGT. Written as DNA, the CDR3 is TGTGCCGGGCAGCCGGGACAGAACACTGAAGCTTTCTTT. This sequence encodes CAGQPGQNTEAFF.

This chain uses TRBV7-9 with TRBJ1-2, with 8 positions matching TRBD1. The germline CDR1 and CDR2 sequences are SEHNR and FQNEAQ (reference sequence). The V and J ends lost 8 bases and 5 bases, in that order; junction bases with no gene match: 10. CDR3 length equals 14 residues. As DNA, the CDR3 is TGTGCCAGCGAGGACAGGGAAGGTCTATATGGCTACACCTTC. Its translation: CASEDREGLYGYTF. Full variable domain (outside the CDR3, taken from reference TRBV7-9 and TRBJ1-2): DTGVSQNPRHKITKRGQNVTFRCDPISEHNRLYWYRQTLGQGPEFLTYFQNEAQLEKSRLLSDRFSAERPKGSFSTLEIQRTEQGDSAMYLCASEDREGLYGYTFGSGTRLTVV.

The chain has TRBV4-1 and TRBJ1-5, with D maybe TRBD1 (5 bases). V was clipped by 1 base and J by 11 bases, with 15 bases between them. Germline loops: CDR1 MGHRA, CDR2 YSYEKL. The CDR3 has 14 amino acids. CDR3 in amino acids: CASSQVQQGRTQHF. The CDR3 DNA is TGCGCCAGCAGCCAAGTACAGCAGGGCAGGACCCAGCATTTT.

The V gene is TRBV7-9, the J gene TRBJ2-1; D uncertain. CDR1 and CDR2 from the germline V gene are SEHNR and FQNEAQ (reference sequence). The germline V and J ends were trimmed by 1 base and 5 bases, with 6 bases remaining between them. The CDR3 has 13 amino acids. The CDR3: CASSLGTNNEQFF. Here the CDR3 DNA reads TGTGCCAGCAGCTTAGGGACGAACAATGAGCAGTTCTTC.

This sequence joins TRBV30 and TRBJ2-3; D may be TRBD2 (6 bases). CDR1 and CDR2 from the germline V gene are GTSNPN and SVGIG (reference sequence). There are 16 residues in the CDR3. The ends were cut back, 0 bases at V and 4 bases at J, with 17 bases in the middle. Written as DNA, the CDR3 is TGTGCCTGGAGTGTCAAAAGGGGCGGAGGGGCAGATACGCAGTATTTT. Its protein product is CAWSVKRGGGADTQYF. Supplemented by reference TRBV30 and TRBJ2-3, the full variable domain reads SQTIHQWPATLVQPVGSPLSLECTVEGTSNPNLYWYRQAAGRGLQLLFYSVGIGQISSEVPQNLSASRPQDRQFILSSKKLLLSDSGFYLCAWSVKRGGGADTQYFGPGTRLTVL.

J is TRBJ1-1 and V is TRBV9; D not resolved. Germline V gene sequence: CDR1 SGDLS, CDR2 YYNGEE. The CDR3 runs to 13 residues. Trimming removed 0 bases from V and 9 bases from J, with 12 bases in between. CDR3 in DNA: TGTGCCAGCAGCGTAGTGAATGTGGCCCAAGCTTTCTTT. Translating gives CASSVVNVAQAFF.

The chain recombines TRBV28 with TRBJ2-5, with 9 nucleotides matching TRBD2. Germline CDR1 is MDHEN and CDR2 is SYDVKM. V lost 2 bases to trimming and J lost 5 bases; unmatched junction nucleotides: 9. CDR3 length: 16 residues. The CDR3 sequence is CASSLVAAGGRETQYF. Written as DNA, the CDR3 is TGTGCCAGCAGTTTAGTTGCAGCGGGGGGAAGGGAGACCCAGTACTTC.

The chain recombines TRBV4-2 with TRBJ2-7, with TRBD2 identical over 9 bases. Germline V gives CDR1 LGHNA, CDR2 YNFKEQ. Trimming took 3 bases from V and 2 from J; bases not matched to a gene: 5. The CDR3 extends over 15 amino acids. In DNA, the CDR3 is TGTGCCAGCAGCCAGGCTAGCGGGGTCACCTACGAGCAGTACTTC. As protein: CASSQASGVTYEQYF.

This clone was counted only a few times. The chain is built from TRBV9 and TRBJ2-1; 12 bases align to TRBD2. The CDR3 covers 16 residues. From germline, CDR1 is SGDLS and CDR2 YYNGEE. Trimming at V came to 2 bases and at J to 6 bases, leaving 6 bases not matched to a gene. For the CDR3, the DNA is TGTGCCAGCAGCGTCGACGCGGGACTAGCGGGCAATGAGCAGTTCTTC. Protein sequence: CASSVDAGLAGNEQFF.

The J gene is TRBJ2-1, the V gene TRBV7-3, with a tentative D call TRBD1 (5 bases). V lost 5 bases to trimming and J lost 7 bases, with 18 bases between them. In germline, CDR1 is SGHTA, CDR2 FQGTGA. This CDR3 is 15 amino acids long. This chain's CDR3 is CASSLYSSPGNEQFF. The DNA of the CDR3 is TGTGCCAGCAGCCTCTATTCCTCCCCAGGGAATGAGCAGTTCTTC.

This clone was counted only a few times. J is TRBJ1-6 and V is TRBV16; D is ambiguous. The germline gives CDR1 KGHSY, CDR2 FQNENV. The V end lost 4 bases, the J end lost 8 bases, and 9 bases lay between the germline ends. This CDR3 spans 13 amino acids. The chain's CDR3 is CASSPNSYSPLHF. For the CDR3, the DNA is TGTGCCAGCAGCCCTAACTCTTATTCACCCCTCCACTTT.

The chain recombines TRBV28 with TRBJ2-3; the D call may be TRBD1 or TRBD2 (5 bases each). Germline CDR1 reads MDHEN; CDR2 reads SYDVKM. The CDR3 spans 13 residues. Trimming took off 3 bases at V and 5 bases at J, with 9 bases between the two ends. The CDR3: CASSLPGQDTQYF. The CDR3 DNA follows: TGTGCCAGCAGTTTGCCGGGGCAAGATACGCAGTATTTT.

About this clone itself: Other nucleotide sequences from this sample produce the same CDR3. The chain has TRBV18 and TRBJ1-4; D remains unclear. CDR3 length: 14 amino acids. The germline V and J ends were trimmed by 1 base and 3 bases, with 6 bases remaining between them. In germline, CDR1 is KGHSH, CDR2 LQKENI. The CDR3, as DNA: TGTGCCAGCTCACCACGGGGTGCTAATGAAAAACTGTTTTTT. Protein sequence: CASSPRGANEKLFF.

The chain combines TRBV27 with TRBJ2-3, with a possible D match to TRBD2 (7 bases). Germline loops: CDR1 MNHEY, CDR2 SMNVEV (reference sequence). Trimming removed 7 bases from V and 6 bases from J, with 20 bases in between. There are 15 residues in the CDR3. The CDR3 bases are TGTGCCAGCACCCTACGGCGGGGGCGGGTGGATACGCAGTATTTT. Encoded protein: CASTLRRGRVDTQYF.

This chain links TRBV11-1 with TRBJ2-1, with 7 bases matching TRBD1. The J segment lost 7 bases and the V segment lost 1 base, leaving 13 bases of the junction unmatched. Germline CDR1 and CDR2: SGHAT and FQDESV (reference sequence). The CDR3 is made up of 17 amino acids. DNA for the CDR3: TGTGCCAGCAGCTTAGGATCCCTGGGGACAGAGGGTAATGAGCAGTTCTTC. Translating gives CASSLGSLGTEGNEQFF.